The 23 T cell receptor beta chains below all came from one sample that was sequenced in a study of CD8 T cells in Susac syndrome. RNA in amounts of about 0.5 to 1 ug was reverse transcribed with random hexamers. TCRdb reprocessed the immunoSEQ multiplex PCR reads with MiXCR, giving one entry per CDR3 protein. In the table there are 400,000 or so distinct CDR3 sequences, more than 70% of which are singletons. The sequencing sample was made of CD8+ T cells from PBMCs. These TCRs come from a human donor with multiple sclerosis.

In this sample, this clonotype turned up once. The rearrangement links TRBV30 to TRBJ2-7; TRBD1 aligns across 8 bases. The CDR3 is made up of 13 amino acids. The germline V gene has CDR1 GTSNPN and CDR2 SVGIG (reference sequence). The V gene end was trimmed by 5 bases and the J gene end by 0 bases; junction bases not matched to a gene: 3. The CDR3 is CAWGGQVSYEQYF. CDR3 in DNA: TGTGCCTGGGGGGGACAGGTCTCCTACGAGCAGTACTTC.

The V gene is TRBV5-1, the J gene TRBJ1-4; D not resolved. The V and J ends lost 0 bases and 5 bases respectively, with 5 bases between them. CDR1 is SGHRS and CDR2 is YFSETQ in the germline V gene. The CDR3 covers 13 residues. The CDR3 loop is CASSLVENEKLFF. Written as DNA, the CDR3 is TGCGCCAGCAGCTTGGTAGAGAATGAAAAACTGTTTTTT.

V usage is TRBV19 and J usage is TRBJ1-2; TRBD1 agrees at 8 bases. V lost 10 bases to trimming and J lost 8 bases; unmatched junction nucleotides: 9. The germline V gene has CDR1 LNHDA and CDR2 SQIVND (reference sequence). The CDR3 extends over 12 amino acids. The CDR3 bases are TGTGCCACCCGAGCAGGGGGCGCGGGCTACACCTTC. Its translation: CATRAGGAGYTF.

The rearrangement joins TRBV9 to TRBJ2-5; 8 bases match TRBD2. In germline, CDR1 is SGDLS, CDR2 YYNGEE. V was pared by 3 bases and J by 4 bases, with 5 bases of the junction left unmatched. This CDR3 is 14 amino acids long. The CDR3 sequence is CASSGGGRRETQYF. The CDR3, as DNA: TGTGCCAGCAGCGGCGGCGGGAGGCGAGAGACCCAGTACTTC.

The chain joins TRBV27 to TRBJ2-7, with 9 bases that match TRBD1. Germline-derived CDR1 and CDR2 are MNHEY and SMNVEV (reference sequence). V shed 7 bases and J 5 bases; nucleotides not matched to a gene: 6. The CDR3 has 13 residues. This chain's CDR3 is CASTRTGVNEQYF. Here the CDR3 DNA reads TGTGCCAGCACCAGGACAGGGGTAAACGAGCAGTACTTC.

V and J are TRBV4-1 and TRBJ1-2, with 7 nucleotides matching TRBD1. Germline values: CDR1 MGHRA, CDR2 YSYEKL. CDR3 length: 16 residues. The junction had 9 bases not matched to a gene; V was cut back by 1 base and J by 4 bases. The CDR3 DNA sequence: TGCGCCAGCAGCCAAGTGGGACAGCCATTCTCCTATGGCTACACCTTC. Translated: CASSQVGQPFSYGYTF.

This clonotype was seen a few times. CDR3 in DNA: TGTGCCAGCAGTGAACCCGGGGAGATTGAAGCTTTCTTT. It codes for CASSEPGEIEAFF. The chain employs TRBV25-1 and TRBJ1-1; D is undetermined. The CDR3 is made up of 13 amino acids. V was clipped by 2 bases and J by 7 bases, with 11 bases between them. The germline gives CDR1 MGHDK, CDR2 SYGVNS.

V usage is TRBV20-1 and J usage is TRBJ2-7; TRBD1 matches at 8 bases. After removal of 2 bases from V and 3 bases from J, the junction contained 9 bases not matched to a gene. This CDR3 has 15 amino acids. Germline V gene sequence: CDR1 DFQATT, CDR2 SNEGSKA (reference sequence). The CDR3 loop reads CSARPPGQVFYEQYF. The CDR3 DNA reads as TGCAGTGCTAGACCACCGGGACAGGTGTTCTACGAGCAGTACTTC.

This chain joins TRBV5-5 and TRBJ2-2, with no clear D. CDR1 is SGHKS, CDR2 YYEKEE, per germline (reference sequence). V dropped 4 bases and J dropped 6 bases, with 19 bases sitting between them. There are 16 residues in the CDR3. The CDR3 protein is CASSPPDGHLAGELFF. CDR3 in DNA: TGTGCCAGCAGCCCTCCGGACGGGCATCTGGCCGGGGAGCTGTTTTTT.

The V call is TRBV20-1, the J call TRBJ2-1; a possible D gene is TRBD1 (6 bases). The CDR3 covers 13 residues. V was shortened by 0 bases and J by 9 bases, with 12 bases between the two germline ends. Germline V gene data show CDR1 as DFQATT and CDR2 as SNEGSKA (reference sequence). The CDR3 DNA is TGCAGTGCTAGAGAGTTGGGGGCCGGTGAGCAGTTCTTC. It encodes CSARELGAGEQFF.

This chain links TRBV20-1 with TRBJ2-1, with a weak D call TRBD1 (5 bases). The CDR3 has 13 amino acids. CDR1 DFQATT and CDR2 SNEGSKA come from the germline V gene (reference sequence). Trimming left V 7 bases short and J 2 bases short, with 12 bases between. CDR3 sequence (DNA): TGCAGTGGTCTAAAGGGGCCCTACAATGAGCAGTTCTTC. Residues: CSGLKGPYNEQFF.

The V gene is TRBV11-2, the J gene TRBJ2-2; possible D gene TRBD2, 6 bases. Per the germline V gene, CDR1 is SGHAT and CDR2 is FQNNGV. Trimming removed 1 base at V and 3 bases at J, with 9 bases between. The CDR3 contains 15 residues. In DNA form, the CDR3 reads TGTGCCAGCAGCTTAGGCGGGATAGACACCGGGGAGCTGTTTTTT. Amino acid sequence: CASSLGGIDTGELFF.

The rearrangement joins TRBV6-2 or TRBV6-3 to TRBJ2-1; D gene ambiguous. CDR1 MNHEY and CDR2 SVGEGT come from the germline V gene. The CDR3 is 12 amino acids. V was cut by 2 bases and J by 8 bases, with 7 bases left in between. CDR3 sequence reads: CASSYPGYEQFF. As DNA, the CDR3 is TGTGCCAGCAGTTACCCGGGCTATGAGCAGTTCTTC.

A few counts support this clonotype. The chain joins TRBV27 to TRBJ1-1; TRBD1 matches 8 bases. CDR1 MNHEY and CDR2 SMNVEV come from the germline V gene (reference sequence). CDR3 length equals 14 residues. V shed 5 bases, J shed 3 bases, and the junction held 5 bases outside the gene matches. As DNA, the CDR3 is TGTGCCAGCAGTCGAACAGGGGGGGACACTGAAGCTTTCTTT. This sequence encodes CASSRTGGDTEAFF.

The chain joins TRBV27 to TRBJ2-1, with a weak D call TRBD2 (7 bases). Germline V CDR1 and CDR2: MNHEY, SMNVEV (reference sequence). The CDR3 contains 14 residues. V lost 6 bases to trimming and J lost 9 bases, with 18 bases between them. CDR3 region: CASSNLGGGGEQFF. The CDR3, as DNA: TGTGCCAGCAGCAACCTTGGGGGGGGCGGTGAGCAGTTCTTC.

The chain joins TRBV11-1 to TRBJ2-1; unclear D gene. V shed 6 bases and J shed 8 bases, with 14 bases lying between them. The CDR3 runs to 13 residues. CDR1 is SGHAT, CDR2 FQDESV, per germline (reference sequence). CDR3 coding DNA: TGTGCCAGCAGACTCAATTTTGCCGATGAGCAGTTCTTC. Its translation is CASRLNFADEQFF.

The rearrangement joins TRBV4-1 to TRBJ2-5; TRBD1 is a possible D gene (5 bases). The CDR3 is 17 residues long. V was trimmed by 0 bases and J by 2 bases, leaving 16 bases between them. In germline, CDR1 is MGHRA, CDR2 YSYEKL. This CDR3 is CASSQEWNRLEQETQYF. CDR3 nucleotide sequence: TGCGCCAGCAGCCAAGAGTGGAACAGGCTGGAGCAAGAGACCCAGTACTTC.

This chain joins TRBV24-1 and TRBJ2-5; TRBD2 agrees at 7 bases. This CDR3 comprises 13 residues. Germline CDR1 KGHDR, CDR2 SFDVKD. V lost 10 bases to trimming and J lost 4 bases; unmatched junction nucleotides: 8. This chain's CDR3 is CATTGGFGETQYF. In DNA, the CDR3 is TGTGCCACGACCGGGGGGTTCGGAGAGACCCAGTACTTC.

The V call is TRBV28, the J call TRBJ2-3; D might be TRBD2 (5 bases). The ends were cut back, 4 bases at V and 5 bases at J, with 16 bases in the middle. Germline CDR1 MDHEN, CDR2 SYDVKM. This CDR3 contains 15 residues. The CDR3 protein is CASSSLVSLGDTQYF. Here the CDR3 DNA reads TGTGCCAGCAGTTCACTAGTTTCACTCGGAGATACGCAGTATTTT.

The gene calls are TRBV27 and TRBJ1-1; no clear D. The CDR3 consists of 13 residues. Trimming removed 8 bases at V and 0 bases at J, with 10 bases between. The germline CDR1 and CDR2 sequences are MNHEY and SMNVEV (reference sequence). In nucleotides, the CDR3 is TGTGCCAGCTCCCTGAAATTGAACACTGAAGCTTTCTTT. Its protein is CASSLKLNTEAFF.

This clonotype was seen a few times. The chain employs TRBV10-3 and TRBJ1-1; D not certain. The V gene's germline CDR1 is ENHRY and CDR2 SYGVKD. This CDR3 has 14 residues. The V and J ends lost 3 bases and 0 bases respectively, with 8 bases between them. As DNA, the CDR3 is TGTGCCATCAGTGAAGGAGCTATGAACACTGAAGCTTTCTTT. Translating gives CAISEGAMNTEAFF.

This sequence joins TRBV20-1 and TRBJ2-7; no firm D call. The CDR3 sequence is 15 residues long. Germline lookup yields CDR1 DFQATT and CDR2 SNEGSKA (reference sequence). Trimming took 0 bases from V and 0 from J, leaving 12 bases between them. CDR3 sequence: CSARDTRTHSYEQYF. The CDR3 nucleotides read TGCAGTGCTAGAGACACACGAACCCACTCCTACGAGCAGTACTTC.

The chain recombines TRBV20-1 with TRBJ1-1; the match to TRBD1 covers 8 bases. The CDR3 is made up of 17 amino acids. CDR1 and CDR2 from the germline V gene are DFQATT and SNEGSKA (reference sequence). V gave up 0 bases and J gave up 3 bases; unmatched junction bases: 12. The CDR3 protein is CSARDQGAHPGYTEAFF. For the CDR3, the DNA is TGCAGTGCTAGAGATCAGGGGGCGCATCCTGGGTACACTGAAGCTTTCTTT.